This TCR beta chain stems from a study of T cell repertoires in cytomegalovirus infection. Study at large: CMV epitopes in the study were HLA-C-restricted (recently identified) and HLA-B-restricted (well studied). Public TCR beta signatures marked donors with CMV infection and the matching HLA. Notes on the study in general: HLA-C-restricted CMV-specific TCR beta clonotypes prevailed in the ex vivo response. Carriers of CMV and the relevant HLA type were discriminated by public TCR beta frequency.

As for this clonotype: Its antigen is still unknown.

Each CDR3 protein gets one entry after TCRdb re-called the reads with MiXCR. The sample records roughly 350,000 distinct CDR3 sequences, roughly 36% being singletons. The CDR3 length is 13 residues. The V gene lost 8 bases and the J gene lost 4 bases, with 17 bases spanning the gap. Germline V gives CDR1 DFQATT, CDR2 SNEGSKA (reference sequence). Sample: cultured PBMCs, taken from culture after CMV antigen stimulation. The TCR was taken from a human donor in good health (CMV status not recorded). Some clones in this sample may be carry-over from other donors' samples. The V gene is TRBV20-1, the J gene TRBJ1-1, with D possibly being TRBD1 (6 bases). The CDR3 reads CSPYRAGSTEAFF. In nucleotides, the CDR3 is TGCAGTCCCTACAGGGCGGGGAGCACTGAAGCTTTCTTT.